The 16 T cell receptor beta chains reported below all come from one sample, sequenced in a study of shared clonotypes between healthy human individuals. The data were produced by immunoSEQ multiplex PCR, yet TCRdb's version contains in-frame clones alone and is incomplete. The table lists about 2.4 million clones, approximately 93% of them singletons. The sequenced sample consisted of naive CD4+ T cells from PBMCs. As to subset: CD45RA+ positively selected. The source of these receptors is a man between 18 and 29 years old in good health. Some clones in this sample may be carry-over from other donors' samples.

About this clone itself: Other nucleotide sequences from this sample produce the same CDR3. This rearrangement joins TRBV5-1 to TRBJ2-7; D not resolved. Germline V gene lookup returns CDR1 SGHRS and CDR2 YFSETQ. The V gene lost 0 bases and the J gene lost 1 base, with 8 bases spanning the gap. The CDR3 is made up of 14 amino acids. The CDR3 DNA sequence: TGCGCCAGCAGCTTGGAAGGGCGGTCCTACGAGCAGTACTTC. This encodes CASSLEGRSYEQYF. Combining the CDR3 with reference TRBV5-1 and TRBJ2-7 gives the whole variable domain KAGVTQTPRYLIKTRGQQVTLSCSPISGHRSVSWYQQTPGQGLQFLFEYFSETQRNKGNFPGRFSGRQFSNSRSEMNVSTLELGDSALYLCASSLEGRSYEQYFGPGTRLTVT.

The chain combines TRBV7-2 with TRBJ2-7; 8 positions match TRBD2. Germline V gene data show CDR1 as SGHTA and CDR2 as FQGNSA. The CDR3 covers 16 residues. Trimming at V came to 4 bases and at J to 7 bases, leaving 15 bases not matched to a gene. This chain's CDR3 is CASSSRRLATTGEQYF. The CDR3 nucleotides are TGTGCCAGCAGCTCCCGTCGACTAGCGACTACGGGGGAGCAGTACTTC.

This clone was seen more than once but under ten times. The chain links TRBV18 to TRBJ1-5; no clear D gene. V dropped 6 bases and J dropped 2 bases, with 14 bases sitting between them. The CDR3 consists of 15 residues. The V gene's germline CDR1 is KGHSH and CDR2 LQKENI. The CDR3 DNA reads TGTGCCAGCTCCCTTGGAGGGTTGGGCAATCAGCCCCAGCATTTT. Encoded protein: CASSLGGLGNQPQHF.

The V and J genes are TRBV11-2 and TRBJ2-2, with unresolved D. This CDR3 is built from 16 residues. The V end was cut by 1 base, the J end by 2 bases, with 11 bases between. CDR1 SGHAT and CDR2 FQNNGV come from the germline V gene. The CDR3 bases are TGTGCCAGCAGCTTAGTTCAGGTAGAAAACACCGGGGAGCTGTTTTTT. Protein: CASSLVQVENTGELFF.

The chain employs TRBV5-1 and TRBJ2-7; D may match TRBD1 or TRBD2 (5 bases each). CDR3 length equals 15 residues. The germline V gene has CDR1 SGHRS and CDR2 YFSETQ. Trimming removed 4 bases from V and 7 bases from J, with 21 bases in between. The CDR3 nucleotides are TGCGCCAGCAGCCTTAACCCGGGACGTGCTCATGAGCAGTACTTC. It yields the protein CASSLNPGRAHEQYF.

V and J are TRBV6-5 and TRBJ2-7; perhaps D is TRBD1 or TRBD2 (5 bases each). The CDR3 loop spans 16 amino acids. V lost 0 bases and J lost 4, with 16 bases in between. Germline loops: CDR1 MNHEY, CDR2 SVGAGI. Here the CDR3 DNA reads TGTGCCAGCAGTTACTCGAGGGGTGGGCCGGTATACGAGCAGTACTTC. Protein product: CASSYSRGGPVYEQYF.

The CDR3 DNA follows: TGTGCCAGCTCCCTTAATGTCGGGGTTGATGGCTACACCTTC. Translation: CASSLNVGVDGYTF. V usage is TRBV18 and J usage is TRBJ1-2; D is uncertain. V was pared by 6 bases and J by 6 bases, with 17 bases between. CDR1 is KGHSH and CDR2 is LQKENI in the germline V gene. This CDR3 region has 14 residues.

The chain uses TRBV19 and TRBJ1-6; the match to TRBD1 covers 7 bases. This CDR3 contains 13 residues. Germline V CDR1 and CDR2: LNHDA, SQIVND (reference sequence). After removal of 6 bases from V and 11 bases from J, the junction contained 7 bases not matched to a gene. CDR3 sequence (DNA): TGTGCCAGTAGGACCTCACAGGGGACACCCCTCCACTTT. Translated, it gives CASRTSQGTPLHF.

The CDR3 here is CASSPPGQLPYEQYF. Written as DNA, the CDR3 is TGTGCCAGCAGTCCACCGGGACAGCTACCCTACGAGCAGTACTTC. V is TRBV6-1 and J is TRBJ2-7, with 7 nucleotides matching TRBD1. The CDR3 runs 15 residues. Germline V CDR1 and CDR2: MNHNS, SASEGT. V gave up 5 bases and J gave up 2 bases; unmatched junction bases: 9.

The V gene is TRBV5-1, the J gene TRBJ1-1; TRBD1 might be the D (5 bases). The CDR3 covers 14 residues. CDR1 and CDR2 from the germline V gene are SGHRS and YFSETQ. The V and J ends lost 2 bases and 1 base respectively, with 9 bases between them. The CDR3 bases are TGCGCCAGCAGCTTCAAGGGGCAGAACACTGAAGCTTTCTTT. It codes for CASSFKGQNTEAFF.

The rearrangement joins TRBV29-1 to TRBJ1-2, with 8 bases fitting TRBD1. The length of the CDR3 is 14 residues. V lost 4 bases and J lost 4; bases outside the gene matches: 8. Germline V gene lookup returns CDR1 SQVTM and CDR2 ANQGSEA. This CDR3 reads CSVGGGDRTYGYTF. CDR3 nucleotides: TGCAGCGTTGGGGGTGGGGACAGGACCTATGGCTACACCTTC.

The chain recombines TRBV11-2 with TRBJ2-1, with 14 bases fitting TRBD2. The CDR3 runs to 16 residues. V shed 4 bases and J 9 bases; nucleotides not matched to a gene: 8. The V gene's germline CDR1 is SGHAT and CDR2 FQNNGV. This chain's CDR3 is CASSSQGTSGSSEQFF. As DNA, the CDR3 is TGTGCCAGCAGCTCCCAGGGGACTAGCGGGAGCAGTGAGCAGTTCTTC.

The J gene is TRBJ1-1, the V gene TRBV10-3, with D unclear. Trimming took 3 bases from V and 3 from J, leaving 20 bases between them. The CDR3 length is 17 residues. Germline CDR1 and CDR2: ENHRY and SYGVKD. DNA for the CDR3: TGTGCCATCAGTGACCCTCTATCGGTAGTTTTCTACACTGAAGCTTTCTTT. This sequence encodes CAISDPLSVVFYTEAFF.

The chain couples TRBV5-1 to TRBJ2-7, with 9 positions matching TRBD1. Germline V gene sequence: CDR1 SGHRS, CDR2 YFSETQ. The CDR3 covers 15 residues. With V trimmed by 3 bases and J by 2 bases, 6 bases remained unmatched. This CDR3 is CASSSSGTGTYEQYF. The CDR3 coding sequence is TGCGCCAGCAGCTCTTCCGGGACAGGGACCTACGAGCAGTACTTC.

This clone came up once. This chain joins TRBV28 and TRBJ2-7; D gene uncertain. CDR3 length: 12 residues. Germline assignment: CDR1 MDHEN and CDR2 SYDVKM. Trimming took off 8 bases at V and 4 bases at J, with 12 bases between the two ends. CDR3: CASCGRRYEQYF. CDR3 coding DNA: TGTGCCAGCTGTGGTCGGCGATACGAGCAGTACTTC.

This chain uses TRBV6-5 with TRBJ2-5; TRBD1 or TRBD2 may be the D gene (5 bases each). The J call may be in error: the DNA end matches TRBJ2-7 better. This CDR3 has 16 amino acids. Germline CDR1 and CDR2: MNHEY and SVGAGI. Here the CDR3 DNA reads TGTGCCAGCAGTTACTCGATCGGGGACCCATCCTACGAGCAGTACTTC. It codes for CASSYSIGDPSYEQYF.